This T cell receptor beta chain was recorded in a study of blood T cell repertoires in COVID-19. Profiling relied on immunoSEQ multiplex PCR, and the TCRdb table lists in-frame clones only, not all of them. The table lists fewer than 200,000 clones, over 75% of them singletons. Cohorts were based on clinical histories the participants reported. V was cut by 0 bases and J by 6 bases, with 15 bases left in between. This CDR3 spans 15 amino acids. Germline V lookup: CDR1 SGDLS, CDR2 YYNGEE. The rearrangement links TRBV9 to TRBJ1-2, with a tentative D call TRBD1 (5 bases). The sequence came from a human donor with acute COVID-19. The donor label of this sample is uncertain. Sequences were obtained from PBMCs or T cells enriched from blood (not recorded which). The CDR3 here is CASSVETGDTNGYTF. Here the CDR3 DNA reads TGTGCCAGCAGCGTAGAAACAGGAGATACGAATGGCTACACCTTC.